Listed here are 2 T cell receptor beta chains from one sample, sequenced in a study of blood T cell repertoires in COVID-19. Here immunoSEQ multiplex PCR was the method, and the copy in TCRdb shows in-frame clones only, minus some. Altogether about 150,000 clones are present, roughly 83% being singletons, with the ten largest covering 25% to 30%. The sample comprised peripheral blood. The source of these receptors is an older woman with acute or convalescent COVID-19.

The chain links TRBV3-1 (or the pseudogene TRBV3-2) to TRBJ1-1; 8 bases map to TRBD1. V dropped 5 bases and J dropped 0; count of bases not matched to a gene: 5. The germline CDR1 and CDR2 sequences are LGHDT and YNNKEL (reference sequence). CDR3 length: 15 amino acids. This CDR3 is CASSSRQGMNTEAFF. The DNA of the CDR3 is TGTGCCAGCAGCTCGCGACAGGGGATGAACACTGAAGCTTTCTTT.

The chain employs TRBV30 and TRBJ1-6; 8 bases agree with TRBD1. The CDR3 is 13 amino acids. J was trimmed by 10 bases and V by 4 bases; bases with no gene match: 6. The germline CDR1 and CDR2 sequences are GTSNPN and SVGIG (reference sequence). CDR3 in amino acids: CAWNGQGGSPLHF. In DNA, the CDR3 is TGTGCCTGGAACGGACAGGGAGGGTCACCCCTCCACTTT.